This entry features one T cell receptor (beta chain) sequence. The clone's antigen remains unknown. No base-level quality is on record; no much larger clone is a single base apart. The sample belongs to a study of regulatory T cells in long-lasting Graves disease (dated by TCRdb to 2020 to 2022). With regard to the full study: Antithyroid drugs had been taken for less than 3 months by newly diagnosed Graves' disease patients. Peripheral blood TCR sequencing and RNA sequencing compared persistent Graves' disease patients with newly diagnosed Graves' disease patients. The study took place in China and was registered as a clinical trial. A total of approximately 35 samples underwent TCR sequencing: around 13 from persistent and approximately 20 from newly diagnosed Graves' disease patients.

V was cut back by 3 bases and J by 9 bases, leaving a gap of 27 bases between them. CDR1 and CDR2 are drawn from the germline V gene: MGHRA, YSYEKL. The CDR3 holds 18 amino acids from the cysteine to the phenylalanine. The sequence is cut down to CDR3 DNA, 54 bases in frame from base 1. Receptor amplification or capture employed multiplex PCR. The sample was run on an Illumina HiSeq 4000. iRepertoire HTBI primers and Arm-PCR amplification of CDR3 regions were used to construct TCR beta libraries. Before sequencing, the PCR products went through gel purification. Processing in the source paper ran as follows. Across samples, 60 to 75 TRBV and roughly 15 TRBJ segments were identified and used for gene usage analysis of CDR3 amino acid clonotypes. COPE and FqMerger were used to merge the filtered high-quality paired reads into contigs. BLAST was used to align contigs to the IMGT TRBV, TRBD and TRBJ reference genes, and CDR3 was defined following IMGT. Highly expanded clones were defined as clonotypes with a frequency above 0.1%. Shannon entropy was used to measure repertoire diversity, and the Gini coefficient was used to measure V-J evenness. Public clonotypes were defined as clonotypes shared by more than one individual. TCRdb applied fastp at Q25 and MiXCR to the public reads, then kept only in-frame beta chains. Each CDR3 protein appears once, grouped with its most common genes and DNA. The V and J calls here are based on TCRdb, not the publication. In this sample the table shows about 380,000 distinct CDR3 sequences, around 15% of which occur a single time. Of the sample, about 20% is held by the ten largest clones.

The time point label, as the study defines it: newly diagnosed GD, antithyroid drugs for less than 3 months. RNA was extracted from PBMCs in TRIzol for both TCR sequencing and RNA sequencing. The diagnosis of Graves' disease followed American Thyroid Association guidelines. The patients came from an endocrinology department in Xi'an, China. From each patient, 8 to 10 milliliters of peripheral blood was collected into an EDTA anticoagulant tube. Ficoll Paque Plus density gradient separation was used to isolate PBMCs, and no additional T cell sorting was done. An Agilent 2100 Bioanalyzer and agarose gel were used to assess RNA quality, and a NanoDrop 2000 was used to measure RNA concentration. Overall results and qualifications from the work: Only the TCR beta chain was sequenced and analyzed. Lower TCR Shannon entropy and fewer highly expanded clones were observed in persistent Graves' disease patients than in newly diagnosed patients, which suggested clonal expansion. The authors noted that the small sample size was a limitation that may lower accuracy. TRBV28, TRBJ1-2 and TRBJ2-5 were preferentially used in persistent disease, while TRBV20-1 and TRBJ2-1 were favored in newly diagnosed disease. The study examined only peripheral blood because the primary lesion, thyroid tissue, could not be accessed. Patients with persistent disease shared more public clonotypes (about 2,900) than newly diagnosed patients did (966).

This clonotype originated in a female donor with Graves disease. The chain joins TRBV4-1 to TRBJ2-1; TRBD2 is a possible D gene, resting on 7 matching bases. The sample consisted of peripheral blood mononuclear cells (PBMCs), taken at new diagnosis, from a patient treated with antithyroid drugs. Read as DNA, the sequence is TGCGCCAGCAGCCACCGGGGGCTAGCGGTTCAATTTCGGGGTGAGCAGTTCTTC. Translated, it reads CASSHRGLAVQFRGEQFF.